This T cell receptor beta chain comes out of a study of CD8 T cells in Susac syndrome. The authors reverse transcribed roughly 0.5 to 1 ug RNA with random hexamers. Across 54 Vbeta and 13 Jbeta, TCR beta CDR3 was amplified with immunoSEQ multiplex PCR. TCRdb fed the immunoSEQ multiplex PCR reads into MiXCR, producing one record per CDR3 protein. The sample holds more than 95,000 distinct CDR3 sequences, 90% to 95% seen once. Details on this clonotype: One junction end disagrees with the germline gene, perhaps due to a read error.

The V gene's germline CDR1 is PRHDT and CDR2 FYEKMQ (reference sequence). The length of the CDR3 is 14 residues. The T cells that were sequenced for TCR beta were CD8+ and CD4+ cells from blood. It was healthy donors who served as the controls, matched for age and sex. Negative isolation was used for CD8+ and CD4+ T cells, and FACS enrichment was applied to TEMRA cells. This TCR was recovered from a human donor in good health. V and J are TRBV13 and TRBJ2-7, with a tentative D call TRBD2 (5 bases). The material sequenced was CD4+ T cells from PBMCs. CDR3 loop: CAGSLGRDGGEQYF. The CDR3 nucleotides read TGTGCCGGCAGCTTAGGCAGAGACGGCGGGGAGCAGTACTTC.